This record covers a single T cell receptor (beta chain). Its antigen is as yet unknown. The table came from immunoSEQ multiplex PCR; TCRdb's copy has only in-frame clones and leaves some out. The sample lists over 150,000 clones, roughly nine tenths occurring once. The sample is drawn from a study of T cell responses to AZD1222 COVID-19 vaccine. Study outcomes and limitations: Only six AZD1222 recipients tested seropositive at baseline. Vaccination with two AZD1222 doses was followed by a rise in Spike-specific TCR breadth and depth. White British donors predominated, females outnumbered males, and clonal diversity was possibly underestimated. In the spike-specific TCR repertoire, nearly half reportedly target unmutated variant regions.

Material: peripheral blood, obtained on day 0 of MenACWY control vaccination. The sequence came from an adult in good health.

CDR3 sequence: CASSQGVGNEKLFF. CDR3 bases: TGCGCCAGCAGCCAGGGGGTTGGTAATGAAAAACTGTTTTTT. This chain connects TRBV5-1 to TRBJ1-4; 7 bases are shared with TRBD1. This CDR3 is built from 14 residues. J gave up 4 bases and V 4 bases, and 4 bases lay outside the gene matches. Germline CDR1 SGHRS, CDR2 YFSETQ.